This TCR beta chain was obtained from a study of regulatory and conventional T cells in RAG deficiency. The sorted conventional CD4+ T cells were CD25-low and CD127-high, with genomic DNA sequenced. Assay used: immunoSEQ multiplex PCR; TCRdb lists only in-frame clones, some missing. There are some 35,000 clones in the sample; about 80% occur only once, and 3% to 4% lies in the top ten. CDR1 and CDR2 (germline): SGHTA, FQGNSA. V was shortened by 3 bases and J by 3 bases, with 8 bases between the two germline ends. This CDR3 has 13 residues. This sample was also put to use in a study of regulatory T cells. That paper adds: Amplification used 52 TRBV primers and 13 TRBJ primers. Regulatory T cells showed the strongest V-J pair restriction and V/J gene skewing among patient repertoires.

This clonotype originated in a human donor in good health. The chain recombines TRBV7-2 with TRBJ1-2; maybe TRBD1 (5 bases). Sequenced material: CD4+ effector T cells sorted from blood. This CDR3 reads CASSLGRDYGYTF. DNA of the CDR3: TGTGCCAGCAGCTTGGGACGGGACTATGGCTACACCTTC. Looking up the rest from reference TRBV7-2 and TRBJ1-2 gives the full variable domain: GAGVSQSPSNKVTEKGKDVELRCDPISGHTALYWYRQSLGQGLEFLIYFQGNSAPDKSGLPSDRFSAERTGGSVSTLTIQRTQQEDSAVYLCASSLGRDYGYTFGSGTRLTVV.